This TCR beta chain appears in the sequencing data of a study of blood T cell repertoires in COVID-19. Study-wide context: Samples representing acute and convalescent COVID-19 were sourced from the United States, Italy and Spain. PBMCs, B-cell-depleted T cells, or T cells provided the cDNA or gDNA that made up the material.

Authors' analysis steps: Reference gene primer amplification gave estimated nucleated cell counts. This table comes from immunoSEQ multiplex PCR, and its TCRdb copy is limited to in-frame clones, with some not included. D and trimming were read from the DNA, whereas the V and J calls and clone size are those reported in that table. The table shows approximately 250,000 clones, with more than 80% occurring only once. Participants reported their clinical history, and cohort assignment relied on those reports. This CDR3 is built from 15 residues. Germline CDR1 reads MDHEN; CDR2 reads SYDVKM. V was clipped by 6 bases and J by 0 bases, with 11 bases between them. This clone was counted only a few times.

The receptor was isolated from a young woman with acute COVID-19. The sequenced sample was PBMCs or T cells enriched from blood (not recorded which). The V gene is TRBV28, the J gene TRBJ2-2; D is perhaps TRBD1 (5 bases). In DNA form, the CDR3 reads TGTGCCAGCAGCCCAGGACAAACGAACACCGGGGAGCTGTTTTTT. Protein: CASSPGQTNTGELFF.